The present entry profiles one T cell receptor (beta chain) with its context. The record originates from a study of control samples from healthy donors and cancer patients. Repertoires were generated with immunoSEQ multiplex PCR, while TCRdb's copy carries only in-frame clones and drops some. The table has around 140,000 clones, approximately 94% seen once. Per the germline V gene, CDR1 is ENHRY and CDR2 is SYGVKD. V trimming: 3 bases; J trimming: 8 bases; junction bases outside the gene matches: 8. The CDR3 runs to 15 residues. The J gene is TRBJ1-4, the V gene TRBV10-3; 8 positions agree with TRBD1. The material sequenced was blood. The source of this sequence is a man in his forties in good health. The CDR3 DNA reads as TGTGCCATCAGTGAATTACAGGGGGAGGAGGAAAAACTGTTTTTT. This codes for CAISELQGEEEKLFF.